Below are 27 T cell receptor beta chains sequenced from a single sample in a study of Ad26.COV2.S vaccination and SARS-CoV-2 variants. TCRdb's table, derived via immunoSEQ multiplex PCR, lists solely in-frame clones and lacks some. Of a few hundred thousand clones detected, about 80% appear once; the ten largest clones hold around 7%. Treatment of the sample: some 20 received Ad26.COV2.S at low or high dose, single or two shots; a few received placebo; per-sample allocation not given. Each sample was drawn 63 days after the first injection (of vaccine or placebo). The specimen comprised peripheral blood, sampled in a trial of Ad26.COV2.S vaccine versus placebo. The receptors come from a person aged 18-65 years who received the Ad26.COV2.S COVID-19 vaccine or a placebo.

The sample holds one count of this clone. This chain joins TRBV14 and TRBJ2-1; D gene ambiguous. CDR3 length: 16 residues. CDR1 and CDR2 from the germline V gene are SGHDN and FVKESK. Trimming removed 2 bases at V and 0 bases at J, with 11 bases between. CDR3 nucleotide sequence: TGTGCCAGCAGCCAATATGCTCCGAGCTCCTACAATGAGCAGTTCTTC. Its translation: CASSQYAPSSYNEQFF.

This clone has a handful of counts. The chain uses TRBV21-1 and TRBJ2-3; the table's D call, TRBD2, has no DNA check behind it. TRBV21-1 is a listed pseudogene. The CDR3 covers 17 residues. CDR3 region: CASSKPGLGIITDTQYF. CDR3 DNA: TGTGCCAGCAGCAAACCAGGACTAGGGATCATCACAGATACGCAGTATTTT.

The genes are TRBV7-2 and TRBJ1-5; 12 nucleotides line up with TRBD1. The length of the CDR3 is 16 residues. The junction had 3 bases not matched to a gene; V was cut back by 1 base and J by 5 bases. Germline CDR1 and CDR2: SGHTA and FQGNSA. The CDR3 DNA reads TGTGCCAGCAGCTTAGGAGGGACAGGGGGCTATCAGCCCCAGCATTTT. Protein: CASSLGGTGGYQPQHF.

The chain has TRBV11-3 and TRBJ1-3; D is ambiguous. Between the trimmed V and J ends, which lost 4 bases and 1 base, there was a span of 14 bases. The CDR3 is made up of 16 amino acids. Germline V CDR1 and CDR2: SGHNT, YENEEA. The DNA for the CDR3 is TGTGCCAGCAGCTCTCCCGTTGCACGGTCTGGAAACACCATATATTTT. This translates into CASSSPVARSGNTIYF.

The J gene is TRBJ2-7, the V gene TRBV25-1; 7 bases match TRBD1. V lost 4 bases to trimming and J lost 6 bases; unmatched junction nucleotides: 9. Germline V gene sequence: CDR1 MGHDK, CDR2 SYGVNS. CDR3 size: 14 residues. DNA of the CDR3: TGTGCCAGCAGTGCGCACTACAGGGGTAGCGAGCAGTACTTC. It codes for CASSAHYRGSEQYF.

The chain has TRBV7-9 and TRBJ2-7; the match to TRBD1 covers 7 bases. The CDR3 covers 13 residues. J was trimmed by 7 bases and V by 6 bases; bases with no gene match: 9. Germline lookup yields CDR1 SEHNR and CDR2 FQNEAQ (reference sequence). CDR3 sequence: CASRQGSSGEQYF. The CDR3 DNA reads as TGTGCCAGCAGACAGGGGTCTAGTGGTGAGCAGTACTTC.

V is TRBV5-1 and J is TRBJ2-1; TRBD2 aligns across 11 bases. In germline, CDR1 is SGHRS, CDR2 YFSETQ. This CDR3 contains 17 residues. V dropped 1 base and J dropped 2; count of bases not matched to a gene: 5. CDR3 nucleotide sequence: TGCGCCAGCAGCTTGCGGCTAGCGGGAGGAACCTACAATGAGCAGTTCTTC. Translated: CASSLRLAGGTYNEQFF.

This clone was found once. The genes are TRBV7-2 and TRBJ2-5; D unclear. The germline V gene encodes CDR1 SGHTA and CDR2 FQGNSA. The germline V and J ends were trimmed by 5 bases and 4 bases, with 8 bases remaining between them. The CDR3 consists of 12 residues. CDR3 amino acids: CASSLIPETQYF. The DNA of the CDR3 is TGTGCCAGCAGCCTCATTCCAGAGACCCAGTACTTC.

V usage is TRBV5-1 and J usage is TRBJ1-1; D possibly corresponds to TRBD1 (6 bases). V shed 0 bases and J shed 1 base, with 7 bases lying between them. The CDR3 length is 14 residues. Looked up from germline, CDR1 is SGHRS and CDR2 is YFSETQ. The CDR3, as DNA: TGCGCCAGCAGCTTGGGGGGACAGAACACTGAAGCTTTCTTT. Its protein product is CASSLGGQNTEAFF.

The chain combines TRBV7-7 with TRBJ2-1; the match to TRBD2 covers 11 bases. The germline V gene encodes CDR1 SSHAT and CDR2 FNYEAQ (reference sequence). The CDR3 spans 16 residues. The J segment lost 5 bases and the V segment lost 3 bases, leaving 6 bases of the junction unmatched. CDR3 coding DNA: TGTGCCAGCAGCTTGGGTAGCGGGAGGGCAAACAATGAGCAGTTCTTC. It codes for CASSLGSGRANNEQFF.

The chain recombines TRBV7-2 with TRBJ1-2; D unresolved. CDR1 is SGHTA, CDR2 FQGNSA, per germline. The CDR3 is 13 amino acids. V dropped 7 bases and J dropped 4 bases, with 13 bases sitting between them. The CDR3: CASTLGRGYGYTF. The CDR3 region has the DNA TGTGCCAGCACCCTCGGGCGGGGCTATGGCTACACCTTC.

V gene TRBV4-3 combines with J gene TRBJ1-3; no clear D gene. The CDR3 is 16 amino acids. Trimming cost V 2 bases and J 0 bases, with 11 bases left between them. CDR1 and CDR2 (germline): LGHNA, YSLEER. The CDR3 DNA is TGCGCCAGCAGCCAATTATTCGGGGACTCTGGAAACACCATATATTTT. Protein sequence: CASSQLFGDSGNTIYF.

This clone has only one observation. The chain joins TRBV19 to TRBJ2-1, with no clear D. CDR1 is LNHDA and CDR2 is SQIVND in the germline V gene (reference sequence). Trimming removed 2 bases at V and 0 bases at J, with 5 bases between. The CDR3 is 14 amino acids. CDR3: CASSIQSSYNEQFF. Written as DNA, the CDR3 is TGTGCCAGTAGTATACAGAGCTCCTACAATGAGCAGTTCTTC.

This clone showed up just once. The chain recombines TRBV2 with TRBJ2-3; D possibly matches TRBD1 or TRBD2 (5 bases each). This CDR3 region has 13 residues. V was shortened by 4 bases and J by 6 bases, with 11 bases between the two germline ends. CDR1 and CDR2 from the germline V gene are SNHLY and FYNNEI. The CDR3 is CASSVGTTDTQYF. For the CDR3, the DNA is TGTGCCAGCAGTGTGGGGACGACGGATACGCAGTATTTT. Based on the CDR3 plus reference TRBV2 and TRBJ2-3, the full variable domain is EPEVTQTPSHQVTQMGQEVILRCVPISNHLYFYWYRQILGQKVEFLVSFYNNEISEKSEIFDDQFSVERPDGSNFTLKIRSTKLEDSAMYFCASSVGTTDTQYFGPGTRLTVL.

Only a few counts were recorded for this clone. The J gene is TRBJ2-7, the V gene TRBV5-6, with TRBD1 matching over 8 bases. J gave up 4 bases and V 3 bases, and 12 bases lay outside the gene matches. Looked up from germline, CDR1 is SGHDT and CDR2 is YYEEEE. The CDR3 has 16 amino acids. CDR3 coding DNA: TGTGCCAGCAGCTCTAACTCCGGGACAGGAAGGTACGAGCAGTACTTC. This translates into CASSSNSGTGRYEQYF.

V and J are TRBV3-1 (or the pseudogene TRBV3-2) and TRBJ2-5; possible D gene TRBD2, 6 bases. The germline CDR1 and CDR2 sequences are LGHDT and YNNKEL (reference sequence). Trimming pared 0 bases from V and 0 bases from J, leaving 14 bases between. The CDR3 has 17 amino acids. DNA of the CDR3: TGTGCCAGCAGCCAAGACAGGGTGGAGGGGTACCAAGAGACCCAGTACTTC. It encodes CASSQDRVEGYQETQYF.

CDR3 loop: CASSPFPGLEQFF. CDR3 DNA: TGCGCCAGCAGCCCCTTTCCCGGCCTTGAGCAGTTCTTC. The chain recombines TRBV5-1 with TRBJ2-1; D not resolved. Germline values: CDR1 SGHRS, CDR2 YFSETQ. The germline V and J ends were trimmed by 4 bases and 9 bases, with 14 bases remaining between them. The CDR3 totals 13 residues.

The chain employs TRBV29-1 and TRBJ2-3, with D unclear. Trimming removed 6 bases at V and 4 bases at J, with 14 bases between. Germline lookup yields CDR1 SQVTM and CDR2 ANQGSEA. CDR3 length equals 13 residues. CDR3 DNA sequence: TGCAGCGTCCCGGGTGGTCACGCAGATACGCAGTATTTT. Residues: CSVPGGHADTQYF.

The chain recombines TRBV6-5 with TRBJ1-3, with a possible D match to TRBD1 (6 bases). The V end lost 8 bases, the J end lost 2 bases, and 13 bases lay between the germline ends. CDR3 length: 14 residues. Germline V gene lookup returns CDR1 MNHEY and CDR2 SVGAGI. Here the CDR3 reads CASARGYTGNTIYF. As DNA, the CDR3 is TGTGCCAGCGCCAGGGGATACACTGGAAACACCATATATTTT.

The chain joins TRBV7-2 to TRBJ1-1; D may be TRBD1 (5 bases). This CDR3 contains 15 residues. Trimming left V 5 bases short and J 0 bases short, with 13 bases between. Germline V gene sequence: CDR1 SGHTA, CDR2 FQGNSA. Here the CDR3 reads CASSQGVGMNTEAFF. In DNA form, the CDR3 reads TGTGCCAGCAGCCAAGGGGTGGGGATGAACACTGAAGCTTTCTTT.

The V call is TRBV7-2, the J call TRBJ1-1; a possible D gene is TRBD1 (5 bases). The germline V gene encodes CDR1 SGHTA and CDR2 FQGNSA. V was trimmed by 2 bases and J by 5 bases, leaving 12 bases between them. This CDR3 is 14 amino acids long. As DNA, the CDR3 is TGTGCCAGCAGCTTACAGAGACAGTCGACTGAAGCTTTCTTT. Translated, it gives CASSLQRQSTEAFF.

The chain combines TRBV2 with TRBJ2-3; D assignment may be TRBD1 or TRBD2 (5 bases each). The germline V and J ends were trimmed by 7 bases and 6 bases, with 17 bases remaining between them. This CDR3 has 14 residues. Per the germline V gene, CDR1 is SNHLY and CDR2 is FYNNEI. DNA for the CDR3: TGTGCCAGCACTGCTGTGGGGCCGGGGGATACGCAGTATTTT. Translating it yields CASTAVGPGDTQYF.

In nucleotides, the CDR3 is TGTGCCAGCAGAGGGACACCTCAGGTTCGGAACACTGAAGCTTTCTTT. Translating gives CASRGTPQVRNTEAFF. The chain employs TRBV2 and TRBJ1-1, with a possible D match to TRBD1 (6 bases). The V gene lost 6 bases and the J gene lost 1 base, with 18 bases spanning the gap. The CDR3 covers 16 residues. The germline V gene encodes CDR1 SNHLY and CDR2 FYNNEI. Complete variable domain (other parts from reference TRBV2 and TRBJ1-1): EPEVTQTPSHQVTQMGQEVILRCVPISNHLYFYWYRQILGQKVEFLVSFYNNEISEKSEIFDDQFSVERPDGSNFTLKIRSTKLEDSAMYFCASRGTPQVRNTEAFFGQGTRLTVV.

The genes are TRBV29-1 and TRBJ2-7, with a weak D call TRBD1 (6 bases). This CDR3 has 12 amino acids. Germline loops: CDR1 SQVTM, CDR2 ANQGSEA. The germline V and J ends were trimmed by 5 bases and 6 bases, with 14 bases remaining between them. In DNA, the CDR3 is TGCAGCGTTTCCGCAGGGGATGGCGAGCAGTACTTC. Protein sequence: CSVSAGDGEQYF.

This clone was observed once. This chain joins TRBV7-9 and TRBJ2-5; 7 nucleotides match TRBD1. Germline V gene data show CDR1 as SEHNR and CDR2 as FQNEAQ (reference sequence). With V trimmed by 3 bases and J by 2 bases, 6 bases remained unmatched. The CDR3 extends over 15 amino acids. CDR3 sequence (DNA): TGTGCCAGCAGCTTGGGACAGTATATACAAGAGACCCAGTACTTC. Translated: CASSLGQYIQETQYF.

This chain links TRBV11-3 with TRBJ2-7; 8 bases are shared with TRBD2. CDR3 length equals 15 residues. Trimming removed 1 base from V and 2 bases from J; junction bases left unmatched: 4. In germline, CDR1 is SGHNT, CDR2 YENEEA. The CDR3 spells CASSLGAGVPYEQYF. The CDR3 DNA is TGTGCCAGCAGCTTAGGAGCGGGAGTGCCCTACGAGCAGTACTTC.

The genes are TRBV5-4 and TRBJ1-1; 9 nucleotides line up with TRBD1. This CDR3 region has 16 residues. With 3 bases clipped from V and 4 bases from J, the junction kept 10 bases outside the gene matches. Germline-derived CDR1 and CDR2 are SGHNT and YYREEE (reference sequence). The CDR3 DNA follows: TGTGCCAGCAGCTCGATTCACAGGGGGCTCGGCACTGAAGCTTTCTTT. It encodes CASSSIHRGLGTEAFF.